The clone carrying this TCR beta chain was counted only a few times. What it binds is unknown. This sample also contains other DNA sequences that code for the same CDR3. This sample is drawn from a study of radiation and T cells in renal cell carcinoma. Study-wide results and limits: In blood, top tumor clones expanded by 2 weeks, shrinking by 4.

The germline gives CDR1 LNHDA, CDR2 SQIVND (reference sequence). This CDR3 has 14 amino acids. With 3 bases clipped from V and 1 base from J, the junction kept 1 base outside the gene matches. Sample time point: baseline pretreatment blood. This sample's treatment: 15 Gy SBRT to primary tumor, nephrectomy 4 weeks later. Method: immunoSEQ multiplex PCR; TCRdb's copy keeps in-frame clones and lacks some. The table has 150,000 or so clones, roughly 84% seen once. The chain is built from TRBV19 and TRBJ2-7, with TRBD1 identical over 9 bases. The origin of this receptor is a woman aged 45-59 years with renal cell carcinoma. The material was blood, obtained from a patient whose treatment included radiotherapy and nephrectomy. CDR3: CASSIGTGSYEQYF. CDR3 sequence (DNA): TGTGCCAGTAGTATCGGGACAGGGTCCTACGAGCAGTACTTC.